Described below is a single TCR beta chain sequence and its context. The data belong to a study of memory CD4+ T cells and cytomegalovirus serostatus. Produced via immunoSEQ multiplex PCR; TCRdb's table is partial and in-frame only. This table holds around 54,000 clones, approximately 78% found once. The sort gate was single viable CD3+CD4+CD8-CD45RO+ cells for memory CD4+ T cells. V was clipped by 6 bases and J by 4 bases, with 12 bases between them. The germline gives CDR1 MDHEN, CDR2 SYDVKM. The CDR3 is 13 residues long. This sequence joins TRBV28 and TRBJ1-2; D call uncertain. The clonotype was recovered from an adult in good health and CMV-seronegative. The sample taken for sequencing was memory CD4+ T cells from blood. Written as DNA, the CDR3 is TGTGCCAGCAGCCCCGACGGATTCTATGGCTACACCTTC. Its protein product is CASSPDGFYGYTF.